This passage covers 30 T cell receptor beta chains from one sample sequenced in a study of T cell changes during pregnancy in multiple sclerosis. Produced via immunoSEQ multiplex PCR; TCRdb's table is partial and in-frame only. The data hold tens of thousands of clones, with over 80% observed a single time. The specimen comprised CD4+ T cells from peripheral blood mononuclear cells, sampled in the second trimester of pregnancy. The origin of the receptors is a female donor with multiple sclerosis, enrolled in a pregnancy study.

The chain is built from TRBV27 and TRBJ2-3; weak D call: TRBD2 (5 bases). This CDR3 contains 16 residues. Trimming took off 5 bases at V and 0 bases at J, with 15 bases between the two ends. The germline V gene encodes CDR1 MNHEY and CDR2 SMNVEV (reference sequence). CDR3 region: CASSPQGGTSTDTQYF. The CDR3 bases are TGTGCCAGCAGTCCCCAAGGAGGCACTAGCACAGATACGCAGTATTTT.

This clone was seen just once. This chain connects TRBV19 to TRBJ1-5, with 7 bases fitting TRBD1. The germline gives CDR1 LNHDA, CDR2 SQIVND (reference sequence). The CDR3 sequence is 16 residues long. J was trimmed by 2 bases and V by 2 bases; bases with no gene match: 6. The CDR3: CASSIPTGSGNQPQHF. In DNA form, the CDR3 reads TGTGCCAGTAGTATACCGACAGGGTCGGGCAATCAGCCCCAGCATTTT.

The V and J genes are TRBV5-5 and TRBJ2-2; the D gene is possibly TRBD2 (6 bases). Germline V gene lookup returns CDR1 SGHKS and CDR2 YYEKEE (reference sequence). V was clipped by 1 base and J by 4 bases, with 11 bases between them. The CDR3 is 15 amino acids. The CDR3 loop reads CASSLTGERTGELFF. The CDR3 nucleotides read TGTGCCAGCAGCTTGACGGGGGAACGCACCGGGGAGCTGTTTTTT.

The V and J genes are TRBV30 and TRBJ2-7; 7 positions match TRBD1. The CDR3 spans 13 residues. The V and J ends lost 8 bases and 6 bases, in that order; junction bases with no gene match: 13. Per germline, CDR1 GTSNPN and CDR2 SVGIG (reference sequence). CDR3 protein: CAHARQGMGEQYF. In DNA form, the CDR3 reads TGTGCCCATGCACGACAGGGTATGGGCGAGCAGTACTTC.

In DNA, the CDR3 is TGCGCCAGCAGCCTCTCGGGGGTATCGATGAACACTGAAGCTTTCTTT. Its translation is CASSLSGVSMNTEAFF. The chain uses TRBV4-1 and TRBJ1-1, with D possibly TRBD1 on 5 matching bases. The CDR3 has 16 amino acids. V was shortened by 4 bases and J by 0 bases, with 15 bases between the two germline ends. Germline CDR1 and CDR2: MGHRA and YSYEKL.

V usage is TRBV30 and J usage is TRBJ2-7; 16 bases agree with TRBD2. V lost 5 bases to trimming and J lost 4 bases; unmatched junction nucleotides: 8. The CDR3 consists of 16 residues. CDR1 and CDR2 from the germline V gene are GTSNPN and SVGIG (reference sequence). The CDR3 nucleotides read TGTGCCTGGCGCGAGGGACTAGCGGGAGGGACATACGAGCAGTACTTC. Residues: CAWREGLAGGTYEQYF.

The rearrangement uses TRBV5-1 and TRBJ2-5; a possible D gene is TRBD1 (6 bases). Per the germline V gene, CDR1 is SGHRS and CDR2 is YFSETQ. The CDR3 sequence is 14 residues long. Trimming removed 3 bases from V and 1 base from J, with 10 bases in between. CDR3 bases: TGCGCCAGCAGCTCTGGACAGTTCCAAGAGACCCAGTACTTC. This gives the protein CASSSGQFQETQYF.

This clone was observed once. The chain links TRBV18 to TRBJ2-7; 10 positions agree with TRBD1. The CDR3 length is 14 residues. The V and J ends lost 5 bases and 4 bases, in that order; junction bases with no gene match: 5. Germline assignment: CDR1 KGHSH and CDR2 LQKENI. This CDR3 reads CASSVDRGSYEQYF. The DNA for the CDR3 is TGTGCCAGCTCAGTGGACAGGGGGTCTTACGAGCAGTACTTC.

The chain employs TRBV19 and TRBJ2-7; 10 bases match TRBD1. The CDR3 contains 14 residues. Unmatched junction bases numbered 2, after V lost 0 bases and J lost 6 bases. CDR1 and CDR2 from the germline V gene are LNHDA and SQIVND (reference sequence). CDR3 sequence reads: CASSIDGTGVEQYF. CDR3 sequence (DNA): TGTGCCAGTAGTATAGATGGGACAGGGGTCGAGCAGTACTTC.

The chain has TRBV5-6 and TRBJ2-5, with TRBD2 matching 12 bases. Unmatched junction bases numbered 1, after V lost 2 bases and J lost 2 bases. CDR1 is SGHDT, CDR2 YYEEEE, per germline. The CDR3 runs to 15 residues. The CDR3 loop reads CASSFLAGGQETQYF. For the CDR3, the DNA is TGTGCCAGCAGCTTCCTAGCGGGGGGGCAAGAGACCCAGTACTTC.

For the CDR3, the DNA is TGTGCCAGCAGCCCTGGGGGACAGGGCCCCTATGGCTACACCTTC. Protein sequence: CASSPGGQGPYGYTF. The chain has TRBV9 and TRBJ1-2; 9 nucleotides match TRBD1. Germline loops: CDR1 SGDLS, CDR2 YYNGEE. Trimming removed 4 bases from V and 4 bases from J; junction bases left unmatched: 8. The CDR3 loop spans 15 amino acids.

The chain carries TRBV30 and TRBJ2-1; 7 bases map to TRBD1. J lost 3 bases, V lost 4 bases, and 6 bases had no gene match. The germline V gene has CDR1 GTSNPN and CDR2 SVGIG (reference sequence). The CDR3 contains 14 residues. The CDR3 bases are TGTGCCTGGATCGGGACAGACCACTACAATGAGCAGTTCTTC. Amino acid sequence: CAWIGTDHYNEQFF.

This clone was counted a single time. The rearrangement uses TRBV14 and TRBJ2-7, with 7 bases fitting TRBD1. Germline lookup yields CDR1 SGHDN and CDR2 FVKESK. V trimming: 4 bases; J trimming: 4 bases; junction bases outside the gene matches: 7. This CDR3 spans 14 amino acids. CDR3 amino acids: CASSRLGRGYEQYF. The CDR3 DNA follows: TGTGCCAGCAGCCGCCTAGGCAGGGGGTACGAGCAGTACTTC.

The rearrangement joins TRBV7-2 to TRBJ2-7; D perhaps matches TRBD2 (5 bases). With 2 bases removed from V and 4 bases from J, the gap between germline ends came to 15 bases. Germline V gene sequence: CDR1 SGHTA, CDR2 FQGNSA. The CDR3 extends over 15 amino acids. This CDR3 reads CASSLSPGPGYEQYF. DNA of the CDR3: TGTGCCAGCAGCTTATCCCCGGGCCCGGGGTACGAGCAGTACTTC.

The sample holds a few counts of this clone. The V and J genes are TRBV18 and TRBJ1-1; 8 bases fit TRBD1. With 0 bases clipped from V and 11 bases from J, the junction kept 2 bases outside the gene matches. This CDR3 region has 12 residues. Germline CDR1 KGHSH, CDR2 LQKENI. CDR3 coding DNA: TGTGCCAGCTCACCACCGGACAGGGTGGCTTTCTTT. Its translation: CASSPPDRVAFF.

This rearrangement joins TRBV16 to TRBJ2-7, with 15 bases lining up with TRBD2. The CDR3 runs to 15 residues. V was pared by 9 bases and J by 5 bases, with 8 bases of the junction left unmatched. Germline V lookup: CDR1 KGHSY, CDR2 FQNENV. CDR3 region: CASTGLAGGQHEQYF. For the CDR3, the DNA is TGTGCCAGTACCGGACTAGCGGGAGGGCAACACGAGCAGTACTTC.

CDR3: CASSPTGVGEKLFF. CDR3 DNA sequence: TGTGCCAGCTCACCAACCGGGGTCGGCGAAAAACTGTTTTTT. The chain links TRBV18 to TRBJ1-4; D gene ambiguous. V was cut by 2 bases and J by 8 bases, with 12 bases left in between. CDR1 is KGHSH, CDR2 LQKENI, per germline. CDR3 size: 14 residues.

CDR3 nucleotide sequence: TGTGCCAGCAGGGCGGTGAACACTGAAGCTTTCTTT. Its translation is CASRAVNTEAFF. V gene TRBV28 combines with J gene TRBJ1-1, with D uncertain. V lost 6 bases and J lost 0, with 5 bases in between. This CDR3 is 12 amino acids long. Per the germline V gene, CDR1 is MDHEN and CDR2 is SYDVKM.

V gene TRBV11-2 combines with J gene TRBJ1-1, with 7 bases that match TRBD1. CDR3 length: 14 amino acids. The trim removed 5 bases at V and 2 bases at J, leaving 5 bases unmatched. CDR1 SGHAT and CDR2 FQNNGV come from the germline V gene. CDR3 in DNA: TGTGCCAGCAGCCCGGACAGGCTCAACACTGAAGCTTTCTTT. Protein sequence: CASSPDRLNTEAFF.

The gene calls are TRBV28 and TRBJ2-7; D is undetermined. The CDR3 length is 14 residues. V gave up 3 bases and J gave up 0 bases, with 9 bases separating them. Germline lookup yields CDR1 MDHEN and CDR2 SYDVKM. The CDR3 coding sequence is TGTGCCAGCAGTTTTCGGTTGAGCTCCTACGAGCAGTACTTC. This sequence encodes CASSFRLSSYEQYF. The variable domain in full, completed from reference TRBV28 and TRBJ2-7, reads DVKVTQSSRYLVKRTGEKVFLECVQDMDHENMFWYRQDPGLGLRLIYFSYDVKMKEKGDIPEGYSVSREKKERFSLILESASTNQTSMYLCASSFRLSSYEQYFGPGTRLTVT.

V is TRBV9 and J is TRBJ1-5; no clear D gene. Germline assignment: CDR1 SGDLS and CDR2 YYNGEE. This CDR3 spans 14 amino acids. Trimming removed 0 bases from V and 8 bases from J, with 12 bases in between. This chain's CDR3 is CASSVDVDSEPQHF. The DNA of the CDR3 is TGTGCCAGCAGCGTAGACGTGGACTCAGAGCCCCAGCATTTT.

This chain connects TRBV9 to TRBJ1-2; possibly TRBD1 for D (6 bases). Per germline, CDR1 SGDLS and CDR2 YYNGEE. There are 14 residues in the CDR3. V lost 0 bases and J lost 4, with 10 bases in between. CDR3 loop: CASSVVTGSYGYTF. The DNA of the CDR3 is TGTGCCAGCAGCGTAGTTACAGGGAGCTATGGCTACACCTTC. The variable domain in full, completed from reference TRBV9 and TRBJ1-2, reads DSGVTQTPKHLITATGQRVTLRCSPRSGDLSVYWYQQSLDQGLQFLIQYYNGEERAKGNILERFSAQQFPDLHSELNLSSLELGDSALYFCASSVVTGSYGYTFGSGTRLTVV.

The genes are TRBV11-3 and TRBJ2-4, with TRBD1 matching 10 bases. Looked up from germline, CDR1 is SGHNT and CDR2 is YENEEA. This CDR3 has 16 residues. The junction had 11 bases not matched to a gene; V was cut back by 5 bases and J by 7 bases. The CDR3 DNA reads as TGTGCCAGCAGCCATACCCGGGGACAGGGGAGGAACATTCAGTACTTC. Protein: CASSHTRGQGRNIQYF.

The rearrangement links TRBV12-5 to TRBJ2-1, with D tentatively TRBD1 (9 bases). Germline V gene sequence: CDR1 LGHNT, CDR2 FRNRAP. The CDR3 consists of 17 residues. V shed 0 bases and J shed 8 bases, with 20 bases lying between them. This CDR3 is CASGLVRGGQGKHEQFF. Here the CDR3 DNA reads TGTGCTAGTGGTTTGGTACGGGGGGGACAGGGTAAGCATGAGCAGTTCTTC.

The rearrangement joins TRBV7-6 to TRBJ2-3; TRBD2 matches at 13 bases. CDR3 size: 17 residues. Per germline, CDR1 SGHVS and CDR2 FNYEAQ. The trim removed 5 bases at V and 5 bases at J, leaving 10 bases unmatched. CDR3 residues: CASSPGLAGVGGDTQYF. CDR3 nucleotides: TGTGCCAGCAGCCCTGGACTAGCGGGGGTCGGGGGAGATACGCAGTATTTT.

This rearrangement joins TRBV5-1 to TRBJ2-1, with 7 nucleotides matching TRBD2. With V trimmed by 4 bases and J by 6 bases, 7 bases remained unmatched. This CDR3 contains 14 residues. Germline-derived CDR1 and CDR2 are SGHRS and YFSETQ. CDR3 region: CASSIGLVSNEQFF. DNA for the CDR3: TGCGCCAGCAGCATCGGACTAGTGAGCAATGAGCAGTTCTTC.

The chain couples TRBV28 to TRBJ2-2, with TRBD2 identical over 15 bases. The CDR3 is 18 amino acids. The germline V gene encodes CDR1 MDHEN and CDR2 SYDVKM. J lost 7 bases, V lost 5 bases, and 11 bases had no gene match. This chain's CDR3 is CASSPFGTSGRMVGELFF. DNA of the CDR3: TGTGCCAGCAGTCCTTTCGGGACTAGCGGGAGGATGGTCGGGGAGCTGTTTTTT.

The chain uses TRBV11-3 and TRBJ2-1; D is ambiguous. From germline, CDR1 is SGHNT and CDR2 YENEEA. The CDR3 is 14 residues long. V was cut by 1 base and J by 5 bases, with 9 bases left in between. The CDR3 DNA follows: TGTGCCAGCAGCTTAGCTCCTAGTAACAATGAGCAGTTCTTC. This encodes CASSLAPSNNEQFF.

This chain connects TRBV28 to TRBJ2-4; D is possibly TRBD2 (5 bases). This CDR3 comprises 18 residues. CDR1 is MDHEN and CDR2 is SYDVKM in the germline V gene. Between the trimmed V and J ends, which lost 4 bases and 8 bases, there was a span of 27 bases. The CDR3 here is CASSSSGIPDLQVYIQYF. The CDR3 DNA reads TGTGCCAGCAGTTCCTCGGGAATACCAGACCTCCAAGTATACATTCAGTACTTC.

The chain joins TRBV9 to TRBJ2-1; possible D gene TRBD2, 6 bases. V was clipped by 3 bases and J by 7 bases, with 14 bases between them. The CDR3 is 14 amino acids. CDR1 is SGDLS and CDR2 is YYNGEE in the germline V gene. The CDR3 is CASSAGTWANEQFF. The CDR3 DNA follows: TGTGCCAGCAGCGCCGGGACTTGGGCTAATGAGCAGTTCTTC.